This T cell receptor beta chain was recovered during a study of T cell repertoires in cytomegalovirus infection. Study-wide background: Public TCR beta signature analysis indicated the presence of both CMV infection and matching HLA type.

For this clonotype: Its antigen is still unknown.

TCRdb called the reads again in MiXCR, with one record for every CDR3 protein. The sample shows around 260,000 distinct CDR3 sequences, roughly a quarter of them seen only once. Study observations and caveats: Totalled public TCR beta family frequency picked out people who carried CMV plus the relevant HLA. There were HLA-C-restricted CMV-specific TCR beta clonotypes dominating the ex vivo response.

Germline V gives CDR1 SGHDT, CDR2 YYEEEE. Trimming pared 5 bases from V and 0 bases from J, leaving 9 bases between. The CDR3 covers 14 residues. The clonotype originates from a human donor in good health (CMV status not recorded). Some clones in this sample may be carry-over from other donors' samples. The chain uses TRBV5-6 and TRBJ2-4; D possibly uses TRBD1 or TRBD2 (5 bases each). Input material: PBMCs. CDR3 DNA sequence: TGTGCCAGCAGGGGGGACGAAGCCAAAAACATTCAGTACTTC. Translating it yields CASRGDEAKNIQYF.